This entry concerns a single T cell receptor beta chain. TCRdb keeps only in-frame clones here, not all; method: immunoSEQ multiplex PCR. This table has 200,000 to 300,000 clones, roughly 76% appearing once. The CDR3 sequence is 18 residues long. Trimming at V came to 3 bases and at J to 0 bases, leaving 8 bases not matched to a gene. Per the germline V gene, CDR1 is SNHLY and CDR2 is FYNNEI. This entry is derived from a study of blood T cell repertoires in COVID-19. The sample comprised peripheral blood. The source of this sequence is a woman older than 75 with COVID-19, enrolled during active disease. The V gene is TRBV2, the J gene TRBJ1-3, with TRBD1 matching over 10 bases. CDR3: CASSDGTGVWGSGNTIYF. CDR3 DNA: TGTGCCAGCAGTGATGGGACAGGGGTTTGGGGCTCTGGAAACACCATATATTTT.